A selection of T cell receptor beta chains follows, all from one sample in a study of early T cells in non-severe SARS-CoV-2 infection. Each CDR3 protein is one row after TCRdb ran MiXCR on the 5' RACE reads. The table has fewer than 65,000 distinct CDR3 sequences, approximately 9.4% seen once; the top ten hold 14% to 15%. The sequenced material came from whole blood. The receptors were sampled from an adult who was a healthcare worker with PCR-confirmed SARS-CoV-2 infection or an uninfected control (not recorded which). CDR3s include the opening cysteine and the closing phenylalanine or tryptophan. Fields, in order: CDR3 length, J gene, D gene, clone size, V gene, CDR3 DNA, CDR3 protein. D genes are given only for firm matches. Some rows have no size entry. The others give once, few or many, or a class for an expanded clone.

CDR3 length: 13
J gene: TRBJ2-1
D gene: TRBD2
clone size: .
V gene: TRBV14
CDR3 DNA: TGTGCCAGCAGCCAGACTAGCGCCAATGAGCAGTTCTTC
CDR3 protein: CASSQTSANEQFF

CDR3 length: 15
J gene: TRBJ1-5
D gene: TRBD1
clone size: many
V gene: TRBV7-2
CDR3 DNA: TGTGCCAGCAGCCAGGGGGCATTATGGGATCAGCCCCAGCATTTT
CDR3 protein: CASSQGALWDQPQHF

CDR3 length: 15
J gene: TRBJ2-5
D gene: TRBD2
clone size: many
V gene: TRBV20-1
CDR3 DNA: TGCAGTGCTTTACCCGGGACTAGCGTACGGGGGACCCAGTACTTC
CDR3 protein: CSALPGTSVRGTQYF

CDR3 length: 15
J gene: TRBJ2-1
D gene: TRBD2
clone size: many
V gene: TRBV12-3/TRBV12-4
CDR3 DNA: TGTGCCAGCAGACTCAGCGGGAGGGCTTACAATGAGCAGTTCTTC
CDR3 protein: CASRLSGRAYNEQFF

CDR3 length: 13
J gene: TRBJ1-5
D gene: .
clone size: many
V gene: TRBV5-1
CDR3 DNA: TGCGCCAGCAGCCCGTCCGGGAGTCAGCCCCAGCATTTT
CDR3 protein: CASSPSGSQPQHF

CDR3 length: 13
J gene: TRBJ1-2
D gene: .
clone size: .
V gene: TRBV12-3/TRBV12-4
CDR3 DNA: TGTGCCAGCAGTTTAGCCGACTCCTATGGCTACACCTTC
CDR3 protein: CASSLADSYGYTF

CDR3 length: 13
J gene: TRBJ2-1
D gene: .
clone size: .
V gene: TRBV6-2/TRBV6-3
CDR3 DNA: TGTGCCAGCAGGGATTATAGCGACAATGAGCAGTTCTTC
CDR3 protein: CASRDYSDNEQFF

CDR3 length: 15
J gene: TRBJ2-3
D gene: .
clone size: .
V gene: TRBV6-4
CDR3 DNA: TGTGCCAGCAGTAGTACTGGTGGTAGCACAGATACGCAGTATTTT
CDR3 protein: CASSSTGGSTDTQYF

CDR3 length: 13
J gene: TRBJ2-3
D gene: TRBD1
clone size: many
V gene: TRBV19
CDR3 DNA: TGTGCCAGTAGTCGACAGGGGCCAGATACGCAGTATTTT
CDR3 protein: CASSRQGPDTQYF

CDR3 length: 15
J gene: TRBJ1-4
D gene: .
clone size: .
V gene: TRBV6-5
CDR3 DNA: TGTGCCAGCAGTCCCAATCGGCAGGGCGGCGGTAAACTGTTTTTT
CDR3 protein: CASSPNRQGGGKLFF

CDR3 length: 11
J gene: TRBJ2-7
D gene: .
clone size: many
V gene: TRBV6-2/TRBV6-3
CDR3 DNA: TGTGCCAGCAGTTACTTCTACGAGCAGTACTTC
CDR3 protein: CASSYFYEQYF

CDR3 length: 13
J gene: TRBJ1-5
D gene: TRBD1
clone size: .
V gene: TRBV12-3/TRBV12-4
CDR3 DNA: TGTGCCAGCACAGGGGGCAGCAATCAGCCCCAGCATTTT
CDR3 protein: CASTGGSNQPQHF

CDR3 length: 15
J gene: TRBJ1-5
D gene: .
clone size: few
V gene: TRBV5-5
CDR3 DNA: TGTGTCAGCAGCTTGTCGGCACAGCAGAATCAGCCCCAGCATTTT
CDR3 protein: CVSSLSAQQNQPQHF

CDR3 length: 16
J gene: TRBJ2-7
D gene: TRBD2
clone size: many
V gene: TRBV28
CDR3 DNA: TGTGCCAGCAGTTTTCCTGAGCGGGAGGGCTCCTACGAGCAGTACTTC
CDR3 protein: CASSFPEREGSYEQYF

CDR3 length: 18
J gene: TRBJ2-7
D gene: TRBD1
clone size: .
V gene: TRBV4-1
CDR3 DNA: TGCGCCAGCAGCCAACAACCCTTGGGAAGGGACAGATACTACGAGCAGTACTTC
CDR3 protein: CASSQQPLGRDRYYEQYF

CDR3 length: 15
J gene: TRBJ2-3
D gene: .
clone size: .
V gene: TRBV9
CDR3 DNA: TGTGCCAGCAGAAAAGGGGGTTTGCGCGCAGATACGCAGTATTTT
CDR3 protein: CASRKGGLRADTQYF

CDR3 length: 14
J gene: TRBJ2-1
D gene: .
clone size: once
V gene: TRBV29-1
CDR3 DNA: TGCAGCGTATCGTACTTGATCCGGGACACTGAGCAGTTCTTC
CDR3 protein: CSVSYLIRDTEQFF

CDR3 length: 14
J gene: TRBJ2-5
D gene: TRBD1
clone size: many
V gene: TRBV28
CDR3 DNA: TGTGCCAGCAGTTCGACAGGGGGCCAAGAGACCCAGTACTTC
CDR3 protein: CASSSTGGQETQYF

CDR3 length: 13
J gene: TRBJ2-6
D gene: .
clone size: few
V gene: TRBV7-2
CDR3 DNA: TGTGCCAGCGGCTTCTCTGGGGCCAACGTCCTGACTTTC
CDR3 protein: CASGFSGANVLTF

CDR3 length: 16
J gene: TRBJ1-5
D gene: .
clone size: few
V gene: TRBV7-2
CDR3 DNA: TGTGCCAGCAGCTTAGTGGGAGGAAGCGTTAATCAGCCCCAGCATTTT
CDR3 protein: CASSLVGGSVNQPQHF

CDR3 length: 14
J gene: TRBJ2-7
D gene: .
clone size: many
V gene: TRBV7-6
CDR3 DNA: TGTGCCAGCAGCCCACCCGGGCCCGATACCGAGCAGTACTTC
CDR3 protein: CASSPPGPDTEQYF

CDR3 length: 14
J gene: TRBJ2-6
D gene: .
clone size: many
V gene: TRBV5-4
CDR3 DNA: TGTGCCAGCAAATCAGGGCCTGGGGCCAACGTCCTGACTTTC
CDR3 protein: CASKSGPGANVLTF

CDR3 length: 14
J gene: TRBJ1-6
D gene: .
clone size: many
V gene: TRBV20-1
CDR3 DNA: TGCAGTGCACTCGTTTACGGCGTCGGGTCACCCCTCCACTTT
CDR3 protein: CSALVYGVGSPLHF

CDR3 length: 13
J gene: TRBJ2-7
D gene: .
clone size: many
V gene: TRBV2
CDR3 DNA: TGTGCCAGCAGTGATAGCATCCCCTACGAGCAGTACTTC
CDR3 protein: CASSDSIPYEQYF

CDR3 length: 11
J gene: TRBJ2-5
D gene: .
clone size: .
V gene: TRBV2
CDR3 DNA: TGTGCCAGCGGACAGAAAGAGACCCAGTACTTC
CDR3 protein: CASGQKETQYF

CDR3 length: 16
J gene: TRBJ2-5
D gene: .
clone size: .
V gene: TRBV27
CDR3 DNA: TGTGCCAGCGGACATCGACAGAAAAGTGGCCAAGAGACCCAGTACTTC
CDR3 protein: CASGHRQKSGQETQYF

CDR3 length: 15
J gene: TRBJ2-7
D gene: TRBD2
clone size: many
V gene: TRBV7-2
CDR3 DNA: TGTGCCAGCAGCCCACGACTAGCGGGGATCTACGAGCAGTACTTC
CDR3 protein: CASSPRLAGIYEQYF

CDR3 length: 16
J gene: TRBJ2-2
D gene: TRBD2
clone size: few
V gene: TRBV9
CDR3 DNA: TGTGCCAGCAGCTTCAGACTAGCAGATAACACCGGGGAGCTGTTTTTT
CDR3 protein: CASSFRLADNTGELFF

CDR3 length: 12
J gene: TRBJ2-7
D gene: .
clone size: few
V gene: TRBV19
CDR3 DNA: TGTGCCAGTAGTATGGTCCCCTACGAGCAGTACTTC
CDR3 protein: CASSMVPYEQYF

CDR3 length: 13
J gene: TRBJ2-3
D gene: .
clone size: .
V gene: TRBV6-4
CDR3 DNA: TGTGCCAGCAGTCGAGGGCCACAAGATACGCAGTATTTT
CDR3 protein: CASSRGPQDTQYF

CDR3 length: 14
J gene: TRBJ2-5
D gene: .
clone size: .
V gene: TRBV5-1
CDR3 DNA: TGCGCCAGCAGCTACCGGCCCTCTCAAGAGACCCAGTACTTC
CDR3 protein: CASSYRPSQETQYF

CDR3 length: 13
J gene: TRBJ2-1
D gene: .
clone size: many
V gene: TRBV14
CDR3 DNA: TGTGCCAGCAGCCAAAGAGTGTGGAATGAGCAGTTCTTC
CDR3 protein: CASSQRVWNEQFF

CDR3 length: 16
J gene: TRBJ2-7
D gene: .
clone size: few
V gene: TRBV28
CDR3 DNA: TGTGCCAGCAGCCTCCCAGGGGGGGTAACACACTACGAGCAGTACTTC
CDR3 protein: CASSLPGGVTHYEQYF

CDR3 length: 13
J gene: TRBJ1-5
D gene: .
clone size: many
V gene: TRBV10-3
CDR3 DNA: TGTGCCATCAGGCAAGATAGCAATCAGCCCCAGCATTTT
CDR3 protein: CAIRQDSNQPQHF

CDR3 length: 20
J gene: TRBJ2-1
D gene: TRBD2
clone size: many
V gene: TRBV12-3/TRBV12-4
CDR3 DNA: TGTGCCAGCAGTTTATTCGGATCTTGGGGCACTAGCGGGATCCACAATGAGCAGTTCTTC
CDR3 protein: CASSLFGSWGTSGIHNEQFF

CDR3 length: 14
J gene: TRBJ1-2
D gene: .
clone size: many
V gene: TRBV28
CDR3 DNA: TGTGCCAGCAGTTCCCCGCGGCGTAACTATGGCTACACCTTC
CDR3 protein: CASSSPRRNYGYTF

CDR3 length: 11
J gene: TRBJ2-7
D gene: .
clone size: many
V gene: TRBV20-1
CDR3 DNA: TGCAGTTCCTGGGTATTGGGTGAGCAGTACTTC
CDR3 protein: CSSWVLGEQYF

CDR3 length: 13
J gene: TRBJ2-5
D gene: .
clone size: many
V gene: TRBV5-1
CDR3 DNA: TGCGCCAGCAGCTTGGTTGGGGAAGAGACCCAGTACTTC
CDR3 protein: CASSLVGEETQYF

CDR3 length: 16
J gene: TRBJ2-3
D gene: .
clone size: many
V gene: TRBV12-3/TRBV12-4
CDR3 DNA: TGTGCCAGCAGTTTTGTTGGGAGCACGGGGGCAGATACGCAGTATTTT
CDR3 protein: CASSFVGSTGADTQYF

CDR3 length: 14
J gene: TRBJ2-2
D gene: .
clone size: .
V gene: TRBV7-2
CDR3 DNA: TGTGCCAGCAGCTCGCAGCCGAACACCGGGGAGCTGTTTTTT
CDR3 protein: CASSSQPNTGELFF

CDR3 length: 15
J gene: TRBJ2-5
D gene: .
clone size: many
V gene: TRBV19
CDR3 DNA: TGTGCCAGTAGTGATGGGACCGCCGGGGGAGAGACCCAGTACTTC
CDR3 protein: CASSDGTAGGETQYF

CDR3 length: 12
J gene: TRBJ2-1
D gene: .
clone size: medium-sized
V gene: TRBV7-8
CDR3 DNA: TGTGCCAGCAGCACCGGACAGCCCGAGCAGTTCTTC
CDR3 protein: CASSTGQPEQFF

CDR3 length: 13
J gene: TRBJ2-3
D gene: .
clone size: many
V gene: TRBV5-8
CDR3 DNA: TGTGCCAGCAGCTTGATCCGGCGGGATACGCAGTATTTT
CDR3 protein: CASSLIRRDTQYF

CDR3 length: 15
J gene: TRBJ2-7
D gene: TRBD2
clone size: many
V gene: TRBV7-2
CDR3 DNA: TGTGCCAGCAGCCTCGGGACTAGCCAGCCGTACGAGCAGTACTTC
CDR3 protein: CASSLGTSQPYEQYF

CDR3 length: 12
J gene: TRBJ2-7
D gene: TRBD2
clone size: .
V gene: TRBV29-1
CDR3 DNA: TGCAGCGGGGGGCCTAGCGGGATCGAGCAGTACTTC
CDR3 protein: CSGGPSGIEQYF